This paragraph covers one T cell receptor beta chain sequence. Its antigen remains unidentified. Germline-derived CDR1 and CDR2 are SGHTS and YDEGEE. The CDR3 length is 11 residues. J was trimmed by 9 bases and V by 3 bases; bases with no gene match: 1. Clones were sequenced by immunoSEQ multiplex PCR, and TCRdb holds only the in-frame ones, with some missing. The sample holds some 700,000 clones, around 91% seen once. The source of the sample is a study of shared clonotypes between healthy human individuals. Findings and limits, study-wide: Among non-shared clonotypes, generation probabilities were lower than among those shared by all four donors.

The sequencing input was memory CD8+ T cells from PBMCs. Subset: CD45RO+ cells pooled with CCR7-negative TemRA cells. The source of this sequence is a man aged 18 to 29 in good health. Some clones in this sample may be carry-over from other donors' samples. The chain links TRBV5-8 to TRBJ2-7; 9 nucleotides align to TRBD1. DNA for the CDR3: TGTGCCAGCAGCTGGGACAGGGCGCAGTACTTC. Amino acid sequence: CASSWDRAQYF.